Listed here is a single TCR beta chain. Its matching antigen is unknown. At one end the junction does not follow the germline gene, possibly because of a read error. This sample is drawn from a study of tumor-infiltrating lymphocytes in primary liver carcinoma. Study-wide points: Blood trailed tumors significantly in top-250-clone fraction (p = 0.039).

A constant-region primer primed TCR beta cDNA synthesis from roughly 500 ng of total RNA. Three nested multiplex PCR rounds of slightly modified ARM-PCR generated TCR beta libraries. Researchers ran the first two PCR rounds for ten to eleven cycles each with TRBV1-TRBV30 forward primers and a C-beta reverse primer. TCRdb independently ran MiXCR on the multiplex PCR reads; one entry per CDR3 protein. Among some 46,000 distinct CDR3 sequences, 60% to 80% were seen once, and the ten largest hold less than 50%. Total RNA and DNA came together from approximately 20-30 mg of bulk tissue without cell sorting. Patients had primary liver carcinoma treated by surgical resection. This CDR3 is built from 14 residues. The germline gives CDR1 MNHNS, CDR2 SASEGT.

This clonotype originated in a woman aged 25 to 39 with primary liver carcinoma and hepatitis B virus infection. The sample consisted of tumor-adjacent normal liver tissue. The chain links TRBV6-1 to TRBJ2-3; D tentatively fits TRBD1 or TRBD2 (5 bases each). The CDR3 nucleotides are TGTGCCAGCGAGGGAATGAGGGACGCAGATGCGCAGTATTTT. Translated: CASEGMRDADAQYF.